This record concerns one TCR beta chain sequence. The sample belongs to a study of cytomegalovirus exposure and HLA in healthy donors. Clones were sequenced by immunoSEQ multiplex PCR, and TCRdb holds only the in-frame ones, with some missing. The top ten hold about 1.2% of the sample, which has roughly 330,000 clones, roughly 90% seen once. The validation cohort, a group of 100 to 150 subjects, included the donors and was separate from the roughly 670-subject first cohort. This clonotype was obtained from a woman younger than 45 in good health and CMV-seropositive. Sequenced sample: PBMCs.

Here the CDR3 DNA reads TGCGCCAGCAGCTTGGGACTAGCCGGCGACGAGCAGTACTTC. Protein: CASSLGLAGDEQYF. The chain recombines TRBV5-1 with TRBJ2-7; 7 nucleotides agree with TRBD2. Germline-derived CDR1 and CDR2 are SGHRS and YFSETQ. The CDR3 is 14 amino acids. Trimming took 0 bases from V and 5 from J; bases not matched to a gene: 5.